This T cell receptor (beta chain) comes out of a study of regulatory T cells in long-lasting Graves disease. Time point meaning: newly diagnosed GD, antithyroid drugs for less than 3 months. From PBMCs, RNA was extracted and then used to make the TCR library. A roughly 9-milliliter sample of peripheral blood was drawn into EDTA tubes. TCR beta libraries were built with iRepertoire HTBI primers and Arm-PCR of CDR3 regions. Original data processing: Segment identification across samples yielded around 64 TRBV and 14 to 15 TRBJ segments. MiXCR, run by TCRdb on the multiplex PCR reads, gives a single entry per CDR3 protein. These V and J calls rely on TCRdb rather than the paper's analysis. The sample lists about 400,000 distinct CDR3 sequences; 15% were seen once. This clonotype was found many times. Germline V gene data show CDR1 as LGHDT and CDR2 as YNNKEL (reference sequence). Unmatched junction bases numbered 5, after V lost 4 bases and J lost 0 bases. CDR3 length: 16 residues.

This sample also belongs to another study, concerning T cells in Graves' hyperthyroidism and ophthalmopathy. In that study: Patients with uncontrolled infections, other autoimmune diseases, pregnancy or lactation were excluded.

The clonotype originates from a woman in her forties with Graves disease. Specimen: peripheral blood mononuclear cells (PBMCs), collected at new diagnosis, from a patient treated with antithyroid drugs. This chain connects TRBV3-1 to TRBJ2-3, with TRBD1 matching over 9 bases. The CDR3 nucleotides are TGTGCCAGCAGCCTAAGACAGGGGGGTAGCACAGATACGCAGTATTTT. This sequence encodes CASSLRQGGSTDTQYF.